The clone carrying this T cell receptor beta chain was seen once. The sample belongs to a study of T cells after somatic rescue of genetic block. TCRdb's table, derived via immunoSEQ multiplex PCR, lists solely in-frame clones and lacks some. Here the sample spans tens of thousands of clones, 85% to 90% being singletons. The CDR3 runs 14 residues. Germline V gene sequence: CDR1 MNHNY, CDR2 SVGAGI (reference sequence). V lost 5 bases, J lost 1 base, and 2 bases stayed unmatched. This sequence joins TRBV6-6 and TRBJ1-5, with 7 bases identical to TRBD1. Material: peripheral blood mononuclear cells (PBMCs). The receptor was derived from a woman under 30. The chain's CDR3 is CASSSRGSNQPQHF. CDR3 sequence (DNA): TGTGCCAGCAGTAGCAGGGGGAGCAATCAGCCCCAGCATTTT.